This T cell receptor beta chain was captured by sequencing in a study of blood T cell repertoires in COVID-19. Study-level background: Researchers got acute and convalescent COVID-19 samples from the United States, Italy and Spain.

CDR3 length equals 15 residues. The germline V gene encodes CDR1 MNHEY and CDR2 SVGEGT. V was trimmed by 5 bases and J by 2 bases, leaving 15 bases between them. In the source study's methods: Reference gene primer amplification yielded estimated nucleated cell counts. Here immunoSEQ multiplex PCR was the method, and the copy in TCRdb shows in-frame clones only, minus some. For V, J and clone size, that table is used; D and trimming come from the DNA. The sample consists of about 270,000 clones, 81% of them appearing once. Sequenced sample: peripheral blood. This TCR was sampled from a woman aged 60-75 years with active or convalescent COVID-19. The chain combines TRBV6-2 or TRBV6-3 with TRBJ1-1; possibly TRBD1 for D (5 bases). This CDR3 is CASSAQGIGNTEAFF. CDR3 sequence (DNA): TGTGCCAGCAGTGCCCAGGGAATCGGAAACACTGAAGCTTTCTTT.